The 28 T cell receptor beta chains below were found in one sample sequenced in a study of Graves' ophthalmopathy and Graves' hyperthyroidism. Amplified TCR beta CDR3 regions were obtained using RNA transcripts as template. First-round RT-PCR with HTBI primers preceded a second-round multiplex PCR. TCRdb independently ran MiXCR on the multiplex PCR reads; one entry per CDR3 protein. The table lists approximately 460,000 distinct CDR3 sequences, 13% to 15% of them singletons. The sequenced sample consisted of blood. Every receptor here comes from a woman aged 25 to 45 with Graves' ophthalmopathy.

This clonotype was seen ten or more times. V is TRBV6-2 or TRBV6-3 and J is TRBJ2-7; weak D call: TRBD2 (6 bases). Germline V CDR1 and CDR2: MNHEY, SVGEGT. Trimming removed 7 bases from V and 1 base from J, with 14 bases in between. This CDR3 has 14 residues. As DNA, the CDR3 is TGTGCCAGCATACCGAGCGGGCCATCCTACGAGCAGTACTTC. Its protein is CASIPSGPSYEQYF.

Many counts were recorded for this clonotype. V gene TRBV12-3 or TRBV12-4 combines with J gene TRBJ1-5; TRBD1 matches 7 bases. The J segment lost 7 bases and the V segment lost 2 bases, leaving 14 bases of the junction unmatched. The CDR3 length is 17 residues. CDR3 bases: TGTGCCAGCAGTTTAAGAATCCAACAGGGGCCGGGGCAGCCCCAGCATTTT. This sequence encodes CASSLRIQQGPGQPQHF.

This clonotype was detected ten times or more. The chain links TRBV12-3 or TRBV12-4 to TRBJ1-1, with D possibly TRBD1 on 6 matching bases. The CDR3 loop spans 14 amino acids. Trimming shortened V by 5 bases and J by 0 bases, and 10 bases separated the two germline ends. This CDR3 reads CASSQTGMNTEAFF. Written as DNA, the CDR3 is TGTGCCAGCAGTCAGACAGGTATGAACACTGAAGCTTTCTTT.

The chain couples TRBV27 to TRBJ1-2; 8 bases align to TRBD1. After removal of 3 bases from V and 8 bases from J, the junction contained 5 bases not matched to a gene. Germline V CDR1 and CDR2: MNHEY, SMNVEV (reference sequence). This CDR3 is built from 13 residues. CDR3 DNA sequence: TGTGCCAGCAGTTTTCGGGACAGGCAAGGCTACACCTTC. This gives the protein CASSFRDRQGYTF.

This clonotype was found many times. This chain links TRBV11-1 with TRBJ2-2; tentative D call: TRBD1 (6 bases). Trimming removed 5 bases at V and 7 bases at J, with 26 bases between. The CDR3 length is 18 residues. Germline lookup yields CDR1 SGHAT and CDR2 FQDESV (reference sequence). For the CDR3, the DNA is TGTGCCAGCAGCCCTCCCAGGGGCCCCTTTAAGTCGGACGGGGAGCTGTTTTTT. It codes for CASSPPRGPFKSDGELFF.

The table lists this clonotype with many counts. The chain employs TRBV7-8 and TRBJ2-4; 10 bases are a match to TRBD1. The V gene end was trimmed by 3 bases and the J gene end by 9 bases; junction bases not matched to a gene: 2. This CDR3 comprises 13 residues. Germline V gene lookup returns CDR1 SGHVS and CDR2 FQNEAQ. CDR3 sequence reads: CASSFRDRGIQYF. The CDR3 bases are TGTGCCAGCAGCTTTAGGGACAGGGGCATTCAGTACTTC.

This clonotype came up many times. The CDR3 loop is CASSEPAGVNYEQYF. The CDR3, as DNA: TGCGCCAGCAGTGAGCCAGCGGGGGTAAACTACGAGCAGTACTTC. V is TRBV10-2 and J is TRBJ2-7; 8 bases fit TRBD2. J gave up 3 bases and V 2 bases, and 6 bases lay outside the gene matches. The germline V gene has CDR1 WSHSY and CDR2 SAAADI. The length of the CDR3 is 15 residues.

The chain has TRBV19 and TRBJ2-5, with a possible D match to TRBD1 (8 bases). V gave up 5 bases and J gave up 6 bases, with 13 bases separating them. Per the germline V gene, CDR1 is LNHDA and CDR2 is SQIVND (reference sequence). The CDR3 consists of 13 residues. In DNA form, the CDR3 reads TGTGCCAGTAGTGGACAGGGAGGGAAGACCCAGTACTTC. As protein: CASSGQGGKTQYF.

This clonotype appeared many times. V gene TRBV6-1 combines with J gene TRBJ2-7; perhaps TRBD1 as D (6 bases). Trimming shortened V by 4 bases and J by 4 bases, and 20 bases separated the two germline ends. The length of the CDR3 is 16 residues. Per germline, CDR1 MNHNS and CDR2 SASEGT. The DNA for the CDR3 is TGTGCCAGCAGTGCCCGACAGGAAGTGCCTGGATACGAGCAGTACTTC. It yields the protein CASSARQEVPGYEQYF.

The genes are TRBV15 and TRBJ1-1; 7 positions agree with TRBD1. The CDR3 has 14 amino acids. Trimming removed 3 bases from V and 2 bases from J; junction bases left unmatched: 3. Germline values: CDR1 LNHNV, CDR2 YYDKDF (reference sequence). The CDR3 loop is CATSRRDSNTEAFF. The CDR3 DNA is TGTGCCACCAGCAGGCGGGACAGTAACACTGAAGCTTTCTTT.

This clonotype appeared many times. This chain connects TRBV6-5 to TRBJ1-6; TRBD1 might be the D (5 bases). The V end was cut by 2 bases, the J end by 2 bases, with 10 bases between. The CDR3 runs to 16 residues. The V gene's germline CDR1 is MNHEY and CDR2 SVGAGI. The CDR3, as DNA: TGTGCCAGCAGTTACGACAGAAGGCCCTATAATTCACCCCTCCACTTT. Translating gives CASSYDRRPYNSPLHF.

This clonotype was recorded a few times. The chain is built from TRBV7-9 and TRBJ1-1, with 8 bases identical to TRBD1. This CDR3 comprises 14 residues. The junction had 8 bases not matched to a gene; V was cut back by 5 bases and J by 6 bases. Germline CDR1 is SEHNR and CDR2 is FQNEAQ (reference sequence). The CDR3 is CASSRRGQFAEAFF. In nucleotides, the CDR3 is TGTGCCAGCAGCCGCAGGGGGCAGTTTGCTGAAGCTTTCTTT.

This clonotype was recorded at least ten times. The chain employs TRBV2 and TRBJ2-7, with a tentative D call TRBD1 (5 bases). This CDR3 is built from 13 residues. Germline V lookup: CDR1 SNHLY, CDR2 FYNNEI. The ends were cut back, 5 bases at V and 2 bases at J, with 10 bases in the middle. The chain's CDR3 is CASSMDIPYEQYF. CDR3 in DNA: TGTGCCAGCAGTATGGACATTCCCTACGAGCAGTACTTC. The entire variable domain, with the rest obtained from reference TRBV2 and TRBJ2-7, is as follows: EPEVTQTPSHQVTQMGQEVILRCVPISNHLYFYWYRQILGQKVEFLVSFYNNEISEKSEIFDDQFSVERPDGSNFTLKIRSTKLEDSAMYFCASSMDIPYEQYFGPGTRLTVT.

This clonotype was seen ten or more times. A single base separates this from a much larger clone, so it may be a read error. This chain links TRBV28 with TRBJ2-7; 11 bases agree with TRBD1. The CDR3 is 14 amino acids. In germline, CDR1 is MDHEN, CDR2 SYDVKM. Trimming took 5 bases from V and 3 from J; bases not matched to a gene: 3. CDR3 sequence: CASSAGTGGYEQYF. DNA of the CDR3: TGTGCCAGCAGTGCCGGGACAGGGGGCTACGAGCAGTACTTC.

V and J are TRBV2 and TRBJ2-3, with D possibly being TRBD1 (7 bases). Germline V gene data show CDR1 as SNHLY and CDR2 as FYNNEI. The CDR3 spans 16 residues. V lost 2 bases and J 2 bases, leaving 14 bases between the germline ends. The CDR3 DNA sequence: TGTGCCAGCAGTGAAAGGAGGGGGCGAAACACAGATACGCAGTATTTT. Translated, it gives CASSERRGRNTDTQYF.

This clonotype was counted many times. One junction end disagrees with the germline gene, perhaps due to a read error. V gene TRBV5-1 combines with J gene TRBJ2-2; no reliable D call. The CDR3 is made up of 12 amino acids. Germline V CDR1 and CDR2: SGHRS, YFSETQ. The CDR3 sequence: CASSFNTGELFF. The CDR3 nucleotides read TGTGCCAGCAGTTTCAATACCGGGGAGCTGTTTTTT.

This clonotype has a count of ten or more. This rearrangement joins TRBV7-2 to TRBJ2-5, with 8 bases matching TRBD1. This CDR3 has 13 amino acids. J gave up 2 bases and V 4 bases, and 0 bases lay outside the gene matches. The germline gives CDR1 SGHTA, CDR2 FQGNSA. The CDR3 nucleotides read TGTGCCAGCAGCTGGGACAGGCAAGAGACCCAGTACTTC. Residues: CASSWDRQETQYF.

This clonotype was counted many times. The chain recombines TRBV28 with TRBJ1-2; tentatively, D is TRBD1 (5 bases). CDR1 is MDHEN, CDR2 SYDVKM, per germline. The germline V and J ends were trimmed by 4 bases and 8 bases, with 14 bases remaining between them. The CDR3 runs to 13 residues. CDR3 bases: TGTGCCAGCAGTTGGCAGGGAAGGACCGGCTACACCTTC. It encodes CASSWQGRTGYTF.

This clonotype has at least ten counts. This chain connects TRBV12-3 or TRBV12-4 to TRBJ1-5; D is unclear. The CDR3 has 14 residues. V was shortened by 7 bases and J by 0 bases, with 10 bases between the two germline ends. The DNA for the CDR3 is TGTGCCAGCACCCAGGCCGGTAGCAATCAGCCCCAGCATTTT. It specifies CASTQAGSNQPQHF.

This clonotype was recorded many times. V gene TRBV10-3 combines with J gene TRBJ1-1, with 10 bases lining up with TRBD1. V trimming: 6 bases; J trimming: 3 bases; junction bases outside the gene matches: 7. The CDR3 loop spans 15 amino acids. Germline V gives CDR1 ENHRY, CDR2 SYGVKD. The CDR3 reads CAIRPRDRGDTEAFF. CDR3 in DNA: TGTGCCATCAGACCCCGGGACAGGGGCGACACTGAAGCTTTCTTT.

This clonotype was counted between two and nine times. CDR3 amino acids: CASRADPGLAGVSGANVLTF. The CDR3 DNA follows: TGTGCCAGCAGGGCAGACCCCGGACTAGCGGGGGTCTCCGGGGCCAACGTCCTGACTTTC. The gene calls are TRBV6-4 and TRBJ2-6; 13 bases match TRBD2. With 6 bases clipped from V and 4 bases from J, the junction kept 15 bases outside the gene matches. The CDR3 is made up of 20 amino acids. Germline CDR1 and CDR2: MRHNA and SNTAGT.

CDR3 sequence: CASSPSSHGLGYTF. The CDR3 nucleotides read TGTGCCAGCAGTCCCTCAAGTCATGGGCTTGGCTACACCTTC. The V call is TRBV6-5, the J call TRBJ1-2; the D is unclear. Trimming removed 5 bases at V and 7 bases at J, with 17 bases between. The CDR3 runs to 14 residues. The germline CDR1 and CDR2 sequences are MNHEY and SVGAGI.

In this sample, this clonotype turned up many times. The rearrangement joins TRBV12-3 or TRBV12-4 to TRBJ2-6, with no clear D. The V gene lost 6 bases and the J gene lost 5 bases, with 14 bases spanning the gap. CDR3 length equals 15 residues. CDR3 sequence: CASSPQSPRANVLTF. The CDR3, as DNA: TGTGCCAGCAGCCCTCAGAGTCCGAGGGCCAACGTCCTGACTTTC.

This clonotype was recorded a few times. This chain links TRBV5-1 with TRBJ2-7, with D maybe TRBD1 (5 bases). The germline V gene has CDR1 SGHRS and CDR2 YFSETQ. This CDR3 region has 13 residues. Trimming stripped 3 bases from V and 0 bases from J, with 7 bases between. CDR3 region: CASSSGHSYEQYF. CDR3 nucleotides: TGCGCCAGCAGCTCCGGACACTCCTACGAGCAGTACTTC.

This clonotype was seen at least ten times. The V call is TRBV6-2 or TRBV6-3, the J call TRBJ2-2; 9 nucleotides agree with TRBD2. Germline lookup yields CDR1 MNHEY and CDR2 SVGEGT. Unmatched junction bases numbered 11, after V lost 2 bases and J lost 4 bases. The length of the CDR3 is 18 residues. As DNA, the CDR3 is TGTGCCAGCAGTTACGGGGGACTAGCTCAAATCCCCACCGGGGAGCTGTTTTTT. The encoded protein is CASSYGGLAQIPTGELFF.

CDR3 DNA sequence: TGTGCCAGCAGTCGGGGGGAGGTGGCTGAAGCTTTCTTT. This gives the protein CASSRGEVAEAFF. V is TRBV6-1 and J is TRBJ1-1; TRBD1 is a possible D gene (5 bases). The V end lost 5 bases, the J end lost 6 bases, and 13 bases lay between the germline ends. The CDR3 extends over 13 amino acids. Per the germline V gene, CDR1 is MNHNS and CDR2 is SASEGT.

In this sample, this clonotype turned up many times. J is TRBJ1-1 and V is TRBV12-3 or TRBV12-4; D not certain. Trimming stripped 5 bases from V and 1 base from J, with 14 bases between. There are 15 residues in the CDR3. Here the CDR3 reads CASSPPPTTNTEAFF. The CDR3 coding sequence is TGTGCCAGCAGTCCCCCCCCGACGACGAACACTGAAGCTTTCTTT.

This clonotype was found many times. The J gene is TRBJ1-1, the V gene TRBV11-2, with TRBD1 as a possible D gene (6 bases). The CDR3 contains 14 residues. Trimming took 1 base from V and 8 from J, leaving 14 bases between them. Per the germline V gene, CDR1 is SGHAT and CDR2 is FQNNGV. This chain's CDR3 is CASSLGGGSIEAFF. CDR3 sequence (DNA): TGTGCCAGCAGCTTAGGGGGGGGCAGCATAGAAGCTTTCTTT. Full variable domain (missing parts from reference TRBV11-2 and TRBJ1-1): EAGVAQSPRYKIIEKRQSVAFWCNPISGHATLYWYQQILGQGPKLLIQFQNNGVVDDSQLPKDRFSAERLKGVDSTLKIQPAKLEDSAVYLCASSLGGGSIEAFFGQGTRLTVV.